One and the same sample provided the 13 T cell receptor beta chains below, sequenced in a study of T cells in Graves' hyperthyroidism and ophthalmopathy. Amplification of TCR beta CDR3 regions used RNA as the template. The HTBI primer set was used in a first-round RT-PCR of the TCR CDR3. Each CDR3 protein is one row after TCRdb ran MiXCR on the multiplex PCR reads. The sample has some 600,000 distinct CDR3 sequences, about 15% seen once. Sequencing used blood. Receptor source: a woman aged 25 to 45 with Graves' hyperthyroidism that later progressed to Graves' ophthalmopathy.

The table lists this clonotype with many counts. The chain employs TRBV19 and TRBJ1-1; TRBD1 might be the D (6 bases). In germline, CDR1 is LNHDA, CDR2 SQIVND (reference sequence). The CDR3 covers 13 residues. The ends were cut back, 3 bases at V and 5 bases at J, with 10 bases in the middle. Written as DNA, the CDR3 is TGTGCCAGTAGTATGCAGGGGAGGACTGAAGCTTTCTTT. Protein sequence: CASSMQGRTEAFF.

About this clonotype itself: An end of the junction differs from the germline gene, which may be a read error. The chain joins TRBV11-2 to TRBJ2-7, with 10 bases fitting TRBD2. The CDR3 is 16 residues long. Germline CDR1 reads SGHAT; CDR2 reads FQNNGV. The CDR3 reads CVSSPGAGGVGYEQYF. Here the CDR3 DNA reads TGTGTCAGCAGCCCCGGAGCGGGAGGGGTTGGCTACGAGCAGTACTTC.

This clonotype has ten or more counts. J is TRBJ2-2 and V is TRBV27, with D possibly being TRBD2 (6 bases). This CDR3 spans 15 amino acids. Trimming removed 6 bases from V and 3 bases from J, with 14 bases in between. Germline V gene data show CDR1 as MNHEY and CDR2 as SMNVEV (reference sequence). The DNA for the CDR3 is TGTGCCAGCAGCCCCCAGGAGGGGTACACCGGGGAGCTGTTTTTT. This encodes CASSPQEGYTGELFF.

This clonotype appeared once. The V and J genes are TRBV28 and TRBJ2-1; 10 bases agree with TRBD2. The CDR3 length is 14 residues. Germline V CDR1 and CDR2: MDHEN, SYDVKM. Trimming took 8 bases from V and 5 from J; bases not matched to a gene: 6. CDR3 nucleotides: TGTGCCAGCCTGCTAGCGGGAGTTCACAATGAGCAGTTCTTC. Amino acids: CASLLAGVHNEQFF.

This clonotype was counted many times. The chain uses TRBV29-1 and TRBJ2-5; D gene unclear. The CDR3 runs 12 residues. The germline V gene has CDR1 SQVTM and CDR2 ANQGSEA. V shed 3 bases and J shed 3 bases, with 8 bases lying between them. This CDR3 reads CSVDSIEETQYF. CDR3 nucleotide sequence: TGCAGCGTTGACAGCATCGAAGAGACCCAGTACTTC.

This clonotype has ten or more counts. The chain uses TRBV2 and TRBJ1-5; 9 nucleotides align to TRBD1. CDR1 SNHLY and CDR2 FYNNEI come from the germline V gene. CDR3 size: 15 residues. Trimming took 7 bases from V and 3 from J; bases not matched to a gene: 7. In DNA, the CDR3 is TGTGCCAGCACTAGACAGGGGGAGGTCAATCAGCCCCAGCATTTT. Protein: CASTRQGEVNQPQHF.

This clonotype was observed at least ten times. The V call is TRBV27, the J call TRBJ2-1, with TRBD1 matching over 9 bases. The length of the CDR3 is 16 residues. The germline CDR1 and CDR2 sequences are MNHEY and SMNVEV (reference sequence). The V and J ends lost 5 bases and 7 bases, in that order; junction bases with no gene match: 12. The CDR3: CASSDLPGQGQNEQFF. CDR3 nucleotides: TGTGCCAGCAGTGACCTCCCGGGACAGGGACAAAATGAGCAGTTCTTC.

This clonotype has at least ten counts. The chain joins TRBV5-8 to TRBJ2-7; D is perhaps TRBD1 (7 bases). V lost 4 bases, J lost 4 bases, and 18 bases lay in between. CDR1 is SGHTS and CDR2 is YDEGEE in the germline V gene. The CDR3 has 15 residues. The CDR3 DNA sequence: TGTGCCAGCAGCCCGGCGGGACAGAACAATTACGAGCAGTACTTC. As protein: CASSPAGQNNYEQYF.

About this clonotype itself: At one of its ends the junction is not consistent with the germline gene, which may arise from a read error. The chain couples TRBV6-5 to TRBJ2-2, with D maybe TRBD2 (5 bases). CDR1 and CDR2 from the germline V gene are MNHEY and SVGAGI. This CDR3 spans 14 amino acids. The CDR3 spells CASTFLLKTGEPFF. The CDR3 DNA is TGTGCCAGCACCTTTCTATTGAAAACCGGGGAGCCGTTTTTT.

This clonotype was found many times. The chain is built from TRBV20-1 and TRBJ2-7; D ambiguous. V lost 1 base, J lost 4 bases, and 11 bases lay in between. The CDR3 consists of 13 residues. Per germline, CDR1 DFQATT and CDR2 SNEGSKA (reference sequence). This CDR3 reads CSARAPTDYEQYF. Written as DNA, the CDR3 is TGCAGTGCTAGAGCCCCCACCGATTACGAGCAGTACTTC.

The chain employs TRBV6-1 and TRBJ1-2; D possibly corresponds to TRBD1 (5 bases). The CDR3 has 13 residues. V was shortened by 6 bases and J by 4 bases, with 12 bases between the two germline ends. Germline CDR1 MNHNS, CDR2 SASEGT. The CDR3 loop reads CASSRGGAYGYTF. The DNA of the CDR3 is TGTGCCAGCAGCCGGGGAGGGGCCTATGGCTACACCTTC.

This clonotype was recorded many times. This chain uses TRBV7-8 with TRBJ1-5, with D tentatively TRBD1 (6 bases). The CDR3 spans 17 residues. Trimming removed 5 bases at V and 2 bases at J, with 19 bases between. The germline V gene encodes CDR1 SGHVS and CDR2 FQNEAQ. The CDR3 loop is CASSPEAGAVGNQPQHF. The CDR3 bases are TGTGCCAGCAGCCCCGAGGCAGGGGCTGTGGGCAATCAGCCCCAGCATTTT.

In DNA form, the CDR3 reads TGTGCCAGCAGCTCACCTATCCCCGGAAGGACCAACGTCCTGACTTTC. Translating it yields CASSSPIPGRTNVLTF. The V call is TRBV7-9, the J call TRBJ2-6; D gene unclear. Trimming shortened V by 4 bases and J by 8 bases, and 18 bases separated the two germline ends. This CDR3 comprises 16 residues. Germline V gene sequence: CDR1 SEHNR, CDR2 FQNEAQ (reference sequence).